This T cell receptor (beta chain) appears in the sequencing data of a study of T cells in Graves' hyperthyroidism and ophthalmopathy. Study in general: Pretreatment peripheral blood was obtained at initial diagnosis.

This clonotype was seen at least ten times. What it binds is not known. Amplification of TCR beta CDR3 regions used RNA as the template. HTBI primers were employed in a first-round RT-PCR of the TCR CDR3. MiXCR was run by TCRdb on the multiplex PCR reads, yielding one entry per CDR3 protein. Among more than 550,000 distinct CDR3 sequences listed, approximately 19% were seen once. CDR1 is DFQATT, CDR2 SNEGSKA, per germline (reference sequence). The CDR3 contains 14 residues. Trimming removed 5 bases at V and 1 base at J, with 14 bases between. Study observations and caveats: Among thyroid clonotypes expanded above 0.001, most also appeared in blood.

In patients aged 18 to 65, hyperthyroidism was newly diagnosed, with duration under 2 months. At first hyperthyroidism diagnosis, before any ophthalmopathy symptoms, the blood sample was collected. The sequenced sample was blood. This chain links TRBV20-1 with TRBJ2-5, with TRBD1 as a possible D gene (6 bases). The source is a woman aged 45-65 years with Graves' hyperthyroidism that later progressed to Graves' ophthalmopathy. CDR3 protein: CSAGSPGAQETQYF. DNA of the CDR3: TGCAGTGCTGGATCCCCAGGGGCCCAAGAGACCCAGTACTTC.